Listed below are T cell receptor beta chains from one sample, sequenced in a study of T cells after yellow fever vaccination. TCRdb re-derived calls from the 5' RACE reads in MiXCR, one entry per CDR3 protein. Here the sample spans hundreds of thousands of distinct CDR3 sequences, approximately 13% being singletons. Source: PBMCs, taken on the day of the yellow fever booster vaccination. The receptors derive from a young man who received the YFV17D yellow fever vaccine. The CDR3 runs from the conserved cysteine through the conserved F or W. The order of the fields is clone size, CDR3 length, V gene, D gene, J gene, CDR3 protein, CDR3 DNA. A D gene is named only where the DNA matches it firmly. Clone size is given for some rows only: seen once, a few or many times, or a class if the clone is expanded.

clone size: many; CDR3 length: 15; V gene: TRBV12-3/TRBV12-4; D gene: NA; J gene: TRBJ2-5; CDR3 protein: CASSRGPGGLETQYF; CDR3 DNA: TGTGCCAGCAGTCGGGGGCCCGGGGGGTTGGAGACCCAGTACTTC
clone size: NA; CDR3 length: 16; V gene: TRBV20-1; D gene: TRBD2; J gene: TRBJ2-1; CDR3 protein: CCAREPGLAGANEQFF; CDR3 DNA: TGCTGCGCTAGAGAACCGGGACTAGCGGGAGCCAATGAGCAGTTCTTC
clone size: few; CDR3 length: 16; V gene: TRBV4-3; D gene: NA; J gene: TRBJ2-1; CDR3 protein: CASSLEGRAGYNEQFF; CDR3 DNA: TGCGCCAGCAGCCTTGAGGGGCGGGCAGGTTACAATGAGCAGTTCTTC
clone size: few; CDR3 length: 13; V gene: TRBV7-2; D gene: NA; J gene: TRBJ1-5; CDR3 protein: CASSPGQSQPQHF; CDR3 DNA: TGTGCCAGCAGCCCCGGGCAGAGTCAGCCCCAGCATTTT
clone size: NA; CDR3 length: 15; V gene: TRBV24-1; D gene: NA; J gene: TRBJ2-3; CDR3 protein: CATSDGGRPTDTQYF; CDR3 DNA: TGTGCCACCAGTGACGGGGGCCGACCCACAGATACGCAGTATTTT
clone size: NA; CDR3 length: 15; V gene: TRBV21-1; D gene: NA; J gene: TRBJ2-7; CDR3 protein: CASVEGPSRPYEQYF; CDR3 DNA: TGTGCCAGCGTAGAGGGACCTTCAAGGCCCTACGAGCAGTACTTC
clone size: NA; CDR3 length: 14; V gene: TRBV19; D gene: TRBD1; J gene: TRBJ1-2; CDR3 protein: CASRSDRANYGYTF; CDR3 DNA: TGTGCCAGTAGAAGCGACAGGGCCAACTATGGCTACACCTTC
clone size: few; CDR3 length: 15; V gene: TRBV5-5; D gene: TRBD2; J gene: TRBJ2-5; CDR3 protein: CASSPQASGSETQYF; CDR3 DNA: TGTGCCAGCAGCCCGCAGGCTAGCGGTTCTGAGACCCAGTACTTC
clone size: many; CDR3 length: 15; V gene: TRBV14; D gene: TRBD2; J gene: TRBJ2-7; CDR3 protein: CASSPLGTRAYEQYF; CDR3 DNA: TGTGCCAGCAGCCCCCTAGGGACTAGGGCCTACGAGCAGTACTTC
clone size: few; CDR3 length: 14; V gene: TRBV20-1; D gene: TRBD1; J gene: TRBJ1-4; CDR3 protein: CSARDYTGGEKLFF; CDR3 DNA: TGCAGTGCTAGAGATTATACAGGGGGCGAAAAACTGTTTTTT
clone size: few; CDR3 length: 16; V gene: TRBV18; D gene: TRBD2; J gene: TRBJ2-1; CDR3 protein: CASSRVLAGVSNEQFF; CDR3 DNA: TGTGCCAGCTCACGGGTCCTAGCGGGAGTTAGTAATGAGCAGTTCTTC
clone size: few; CDR3 length: 13; V gene: TRBV27; D gene: TRBD1; J gene: TRBJ1-2; CDR3 protein: CASRLDRVSRYTF; CDR3 DNA: TGTGCCAGCAGACTAGACAGGGTTTCTCGCTACACCTTC
clone size: NA; CDR3 length: 13; V gene: TRBV12-3/TRBV12-4; D gene: TRBD1; J gene: TRBJ1-2; CDR3 protein: CASAQGGPYGYTF; CDR3 DNA: TGTGCCAGCGCCCAGGGGGGCCCGTATGGCTACACCTTC
clone size: few; CDR3 length: 14; V gene: TRBV12-3/TRBV12-4; D gene: TRBD2; J gene: TRBJ2-7; CDR3 protein: CASKGTSRSYEQYF; CDR3 DNA: TGTGCCAGCAAGGGGACTAGTCGGTCCTACGAGCAGTACTTC
clone size: NA; CDR3 length: 16; V gene: TRBV9; D gene: TRBD2; J gene: TRBJ2-5; CDR3 protein: CASSVRIAGGPETQYF; CDR3 DNA: TGTGCCAGCAGCGTACGAATAGCGGGAGGGCCGGAGACCCAGTACTTC
clone size: many; CDR3 length: 13; V gene: TRBV6-1; D gene: NA; J gene: TRBJ2-5; CDR3 protein: CASTLHNGETQYF; CDR3 DNA: TGTGCCAGCACCTTGCATAATGGGGAGACCCAGTACTTC
clone size: few; CDR3 length: 11; V gene: TRBV29-1; D gene: NA; J gene: TRBJ1-2; CDR3 protein: CSVGGDGGYTF; CDR3 DNA: TGCAGCGTTGGGGGGGACGGTGGCTACACCTTC
clone size: NA; CDR3 length: 13; V gene: TRBV10-1; D gene: NA; J gene: TRBJ2-3; CDR3 protein: CASSAQAGDTQYF; CDR3 DNA: TGCGCCAGCAGTGCCCAAGCGGGAGATACGCAGTATTTT
clone size: NA; CDR3 length: 15; V gene: TRBV5-4; D gene: TRBD2; J gene: TRBJ2-3; CDR3 protein: CASSPATSGTDTQYF; CDR3 DNA: TGTGCCAGCAGCCCTGCGACTAGCGGCACAGATACGCAGTATTTT
clone size: NA; CDR3 length: 13; V gene: TRBV30; D gene: NA; J gene: TRBJ2-5; CDR3 protein: CAWIPRAQETQYF; CDR3 DNA: TGTGCCTGGATTCCGCGGGCTCAAGAGACCCAGTACTTC
clone size: NA; CDR3 length: 13; V gene: TRBV29-1; D gene: NA; J gene: TRBJ2-1; CDR3 protein: CSVDGRRDNEQFF; CDR3 DNA: TGCAGCGTTGATGGGAGGAGGGACAATGAGCAGTTCTTC
clone size: few; CDR3 length: 16; V gene: TRBV5-1; D gene: NA; J gene: TRBJ2-1; CDR3 protein: CASSLVFTSTYNEQFF; CDR3 DNA: TGCGCCAGCAGCTTGGTGTTCACTAGCACGTACAATGAGCAGTTCTTC
clone size: few; CDR3 length: 14; V gene: TRBV7-9; D gene: TRBD2; J gene: TRBJ2-7; CDR3 protein: CASSLTSGPIEQYF; CDR3 DNA: TGTGCCAGCAGCTTGACTAGCGGGCCCATCGAGCAGTACTTC
clone size: few; CDR3 length: 14; V gene: TRBV30; D gene: NA; J gene: TRBJ2-7; CDR3 protein: CAWGLQPNSYEQYF; CDR3 DNA: TGTGCCTGGGGACTCCAGCCGAACTCCTACGAGCAGTACTTC